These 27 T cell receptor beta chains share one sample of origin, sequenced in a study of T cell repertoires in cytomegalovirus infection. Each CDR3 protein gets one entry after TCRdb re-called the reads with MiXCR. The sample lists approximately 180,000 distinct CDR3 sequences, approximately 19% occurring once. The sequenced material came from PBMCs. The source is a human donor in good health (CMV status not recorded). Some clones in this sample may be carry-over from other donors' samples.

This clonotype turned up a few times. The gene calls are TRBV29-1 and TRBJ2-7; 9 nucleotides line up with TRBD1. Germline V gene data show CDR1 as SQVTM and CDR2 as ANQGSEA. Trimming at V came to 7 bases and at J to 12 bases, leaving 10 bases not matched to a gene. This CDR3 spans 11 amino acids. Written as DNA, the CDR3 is TGCAGCGCCCAGGGACAGGGCGGGTGGTACTTC. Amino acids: CSAQGQGGWYF.

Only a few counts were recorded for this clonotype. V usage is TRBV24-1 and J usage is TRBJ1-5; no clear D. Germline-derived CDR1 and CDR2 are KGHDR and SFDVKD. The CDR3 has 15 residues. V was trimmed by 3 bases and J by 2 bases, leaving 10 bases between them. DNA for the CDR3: TGTGCCACCAGTGATGGCAGAGGCGGCAATCAGCCCCAGCATTTT. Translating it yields CATSDGRGGNQPQHF.

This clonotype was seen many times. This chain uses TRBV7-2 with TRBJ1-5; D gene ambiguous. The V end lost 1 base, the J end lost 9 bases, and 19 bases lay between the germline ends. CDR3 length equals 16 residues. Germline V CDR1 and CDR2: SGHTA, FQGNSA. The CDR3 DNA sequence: TGTGCCAGCAGCTTAGAGGGAGTCCCCAGTCGGGTGCCCCAGCATTTT. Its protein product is CASSLEGVPSRVPQHF.

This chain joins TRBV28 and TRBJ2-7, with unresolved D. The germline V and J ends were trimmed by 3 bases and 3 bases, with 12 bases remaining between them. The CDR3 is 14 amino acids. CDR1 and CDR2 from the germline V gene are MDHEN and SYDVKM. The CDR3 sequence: CASSFRPSLYEQYF. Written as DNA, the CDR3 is TGTGCCAGCAGTTTCCGACCGTCCCTCTACGAGCAGTACTTC.

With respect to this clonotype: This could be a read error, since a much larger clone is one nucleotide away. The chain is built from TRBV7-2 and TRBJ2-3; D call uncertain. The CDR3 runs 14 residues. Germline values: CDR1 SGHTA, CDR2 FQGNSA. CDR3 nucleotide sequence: TGTGCCAGCAGCTTTTGGGGTGTAGTAGATACGCGGTATTTT. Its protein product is CASSFWGVVDTRYF.

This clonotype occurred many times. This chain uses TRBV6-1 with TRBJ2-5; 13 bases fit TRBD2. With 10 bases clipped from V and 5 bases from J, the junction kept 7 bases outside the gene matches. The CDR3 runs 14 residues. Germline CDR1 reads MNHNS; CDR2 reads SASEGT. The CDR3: CATGLAGVGETQYF. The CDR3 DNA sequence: TGTGCCACAGGACTAGCGGGAGTGGGGGAGACCCAGTACTTC.

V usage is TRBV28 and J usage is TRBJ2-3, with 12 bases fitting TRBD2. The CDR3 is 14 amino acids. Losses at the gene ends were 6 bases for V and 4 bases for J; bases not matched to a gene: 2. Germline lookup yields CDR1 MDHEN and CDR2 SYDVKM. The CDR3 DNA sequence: TGTGCCAGCAGGACTAGCGGGAGCTCAGATACGCAGTATTTT. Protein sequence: CASRTSGSSDTQYF.

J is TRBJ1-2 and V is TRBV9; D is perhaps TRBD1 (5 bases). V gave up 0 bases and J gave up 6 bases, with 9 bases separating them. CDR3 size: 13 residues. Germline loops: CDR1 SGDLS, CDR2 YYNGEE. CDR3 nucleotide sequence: TGTGCCAGCAGCGTAGATGCAGGGAATGGCTACACCTTC. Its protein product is CASSVDAGNGYTF.

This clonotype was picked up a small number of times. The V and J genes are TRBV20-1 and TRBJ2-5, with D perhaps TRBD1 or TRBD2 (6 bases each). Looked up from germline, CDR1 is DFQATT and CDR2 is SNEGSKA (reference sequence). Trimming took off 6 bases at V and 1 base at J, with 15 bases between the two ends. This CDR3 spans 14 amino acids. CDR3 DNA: TGCAGTGCCAGAAGGGGGGTAACCCAAGAGACCCAGTACTTC. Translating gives CSARRGVTQETQYF.

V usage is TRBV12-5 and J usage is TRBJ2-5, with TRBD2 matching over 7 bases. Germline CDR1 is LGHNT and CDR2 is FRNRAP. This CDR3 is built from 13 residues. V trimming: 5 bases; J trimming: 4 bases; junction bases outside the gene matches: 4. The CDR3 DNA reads TGTGCTAGTGGTCCAGGACTAGTAGAGACCCAGTACTTC. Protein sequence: CASGPGLVETQYF.

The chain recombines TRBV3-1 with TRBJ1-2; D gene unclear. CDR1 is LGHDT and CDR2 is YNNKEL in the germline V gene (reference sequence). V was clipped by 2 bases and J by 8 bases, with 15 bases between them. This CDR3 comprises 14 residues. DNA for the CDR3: TGTGCCAGCAGCCAACCGTCGACCGGTGGGGGCTACACCTTC. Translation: CASSQPSTGGGYTF.

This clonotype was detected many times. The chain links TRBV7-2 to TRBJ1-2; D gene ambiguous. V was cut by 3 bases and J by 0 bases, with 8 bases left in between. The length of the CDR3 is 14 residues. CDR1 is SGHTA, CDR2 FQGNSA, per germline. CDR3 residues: CASSFSKANYGYTF. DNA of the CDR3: TGTGCCAGCAGCTTTTCAAAAGCTAACTATGGCTACACCTTC.

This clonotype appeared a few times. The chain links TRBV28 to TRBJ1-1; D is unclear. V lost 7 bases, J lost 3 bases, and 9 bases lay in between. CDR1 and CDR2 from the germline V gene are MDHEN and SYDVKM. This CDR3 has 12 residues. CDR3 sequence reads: CASTGVDTEAFF. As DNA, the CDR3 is TGTGCCAGCACAGGTGTGGACACTGAAGCTTTCTTT. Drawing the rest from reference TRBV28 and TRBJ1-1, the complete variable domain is DVKVTQSSRYLVKRTGEKVFLECVQDMDHENMFWYRQDPGLGLRLIYFSYDVKMKEKGDIPEGYSVSREKKERFSLILESASTNQTSMYLCASTGVDTEAFFGQGTRLTVV.

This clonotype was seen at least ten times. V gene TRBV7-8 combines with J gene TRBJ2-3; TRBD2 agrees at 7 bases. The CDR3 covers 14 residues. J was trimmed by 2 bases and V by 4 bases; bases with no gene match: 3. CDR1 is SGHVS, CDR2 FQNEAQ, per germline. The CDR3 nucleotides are TGTGCCAGCAGCTCGGGGGGAACCACAGATACGCAGTATTTT. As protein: CASSSGGTTDTQYF.

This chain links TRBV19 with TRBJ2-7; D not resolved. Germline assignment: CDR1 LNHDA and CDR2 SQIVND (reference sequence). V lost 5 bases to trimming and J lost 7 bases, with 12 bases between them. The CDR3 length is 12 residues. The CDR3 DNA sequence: TGTGCCAGTAGTTCGAACTCACGGGAGCAGTACTTC. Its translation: CASSSNSREQYF. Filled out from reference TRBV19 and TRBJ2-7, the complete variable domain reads DGGITQSPKYLFRKEGQNVTLSCEQNLNHDAMYWYRQDPGQGLRLIYYSQIVNDFQKGDIAEGYSVSREKKESFPLTVTSAQKNPTAFYLCASSSNSREQYFGPGTRLTVT.

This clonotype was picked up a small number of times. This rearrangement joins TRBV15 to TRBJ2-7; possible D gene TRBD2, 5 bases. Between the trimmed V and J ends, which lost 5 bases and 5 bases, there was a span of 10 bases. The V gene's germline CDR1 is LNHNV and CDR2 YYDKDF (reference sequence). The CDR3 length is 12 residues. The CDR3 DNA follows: TGTGCCACCAGCGCGGGTTTGGACGAGCAGTACTTC. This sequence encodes CATSAGLDEQYF.

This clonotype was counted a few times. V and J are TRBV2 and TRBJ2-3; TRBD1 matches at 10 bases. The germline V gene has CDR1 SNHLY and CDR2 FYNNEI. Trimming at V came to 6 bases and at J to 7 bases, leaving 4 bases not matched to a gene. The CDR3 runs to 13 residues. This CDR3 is CASRGTGVNTQYF. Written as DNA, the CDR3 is TGTGCCAGCAGAGGGACAGGGGTGAATACGCAGTATTTT.

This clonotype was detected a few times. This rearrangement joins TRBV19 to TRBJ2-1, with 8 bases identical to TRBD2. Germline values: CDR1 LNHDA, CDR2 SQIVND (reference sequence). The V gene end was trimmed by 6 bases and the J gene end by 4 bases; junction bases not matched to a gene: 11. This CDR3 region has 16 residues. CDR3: CASRPDGRGVYNEQFF. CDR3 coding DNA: TGTGCCAGTAGACCCGACGGGCGGGGGGTTTACAATGAGCAGTTCTTC.

The DNA of the CDR3 is TGTGCCAGCAGCCCCTTACGGGGGGAAGGGGGCGGGGAGCTGTTTTTT. Protein sequence: CASSPLRGEGGGELFF. This chain connects TRBV7-2 to TRBJ2-2, with D maybe TRBD2 (7 bases). CDR1 SGHTA and CDR2 FQGNSA come from the germline V gene. The CDR3 has 16 amino acids. The germline V and J ends were trimmed by 5 bases and 7 bases, with 20 bases remaining between them.

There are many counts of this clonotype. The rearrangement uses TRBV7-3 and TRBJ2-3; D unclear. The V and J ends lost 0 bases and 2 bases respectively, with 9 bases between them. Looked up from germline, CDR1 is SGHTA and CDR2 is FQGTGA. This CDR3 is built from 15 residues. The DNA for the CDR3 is TGTGCCAGCAGCTTAACAGCGCAACTCACAGATACGCAGTATTTT. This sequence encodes CASSLTAQLTDTQYF.

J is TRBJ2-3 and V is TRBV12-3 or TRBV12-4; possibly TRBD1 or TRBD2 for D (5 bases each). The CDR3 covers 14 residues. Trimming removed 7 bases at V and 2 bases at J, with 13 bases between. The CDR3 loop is CASKSGHNTDTQYF. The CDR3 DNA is TGTGCCAGCAAGAGCGGACACAACACAGATACGCAGTATTTT.

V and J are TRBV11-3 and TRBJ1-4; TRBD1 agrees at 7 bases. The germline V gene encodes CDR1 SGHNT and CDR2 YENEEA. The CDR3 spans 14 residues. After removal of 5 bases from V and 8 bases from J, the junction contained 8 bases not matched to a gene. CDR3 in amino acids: CASSPPQGEEKLFF. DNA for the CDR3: TGTGCCAGCAGCCCTCCCCAGGGGGAGGAAAAACTGTTTTTT.

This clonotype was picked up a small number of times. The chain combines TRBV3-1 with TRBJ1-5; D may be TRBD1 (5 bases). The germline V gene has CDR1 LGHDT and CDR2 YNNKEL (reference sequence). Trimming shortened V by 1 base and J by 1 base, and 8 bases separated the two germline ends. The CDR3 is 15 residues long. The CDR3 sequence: CASSQVRDSNQPQHF. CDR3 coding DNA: TGTGCCAGCAGCCAAGTCCGGGACAGCAATCAGCCCCAGCATTTT.

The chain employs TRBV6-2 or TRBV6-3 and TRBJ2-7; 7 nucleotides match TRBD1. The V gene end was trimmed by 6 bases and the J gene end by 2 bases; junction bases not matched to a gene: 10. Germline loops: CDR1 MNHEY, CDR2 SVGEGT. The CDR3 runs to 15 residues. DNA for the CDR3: TGTGCCAGCAGACAGGACAGGTCCGGGGCCTACGAGCAGTACTTC. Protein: CASRQDRSGAYEQYF.

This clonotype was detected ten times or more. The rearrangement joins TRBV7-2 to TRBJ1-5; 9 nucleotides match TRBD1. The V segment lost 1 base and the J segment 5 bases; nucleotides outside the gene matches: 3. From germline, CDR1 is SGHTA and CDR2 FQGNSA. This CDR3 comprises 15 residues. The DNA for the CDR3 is TGTGCCAGCAGCTTAGAGGGACAGGGATATCAGCCCCAGCATTTT. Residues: CASSLEGQGYQPQHF.

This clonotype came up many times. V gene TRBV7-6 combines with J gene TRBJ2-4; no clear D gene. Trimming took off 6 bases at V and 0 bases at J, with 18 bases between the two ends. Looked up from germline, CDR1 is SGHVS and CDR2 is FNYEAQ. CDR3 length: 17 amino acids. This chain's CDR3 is CASSPAVTVLAKNIQYF. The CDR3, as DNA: TGTGCCAGCAGTCCCGCGGTGACCGTCTTAGCCAAAAACATTCAGTACTTC.

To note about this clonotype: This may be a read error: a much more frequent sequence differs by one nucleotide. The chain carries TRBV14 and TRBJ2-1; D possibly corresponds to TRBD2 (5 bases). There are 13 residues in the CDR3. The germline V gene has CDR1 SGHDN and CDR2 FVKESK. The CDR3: CASSQVLGGEPFF. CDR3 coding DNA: TGTGCCAGCAGCCAGGTCCTAGGAGGTGAGCCGTTCTTC.